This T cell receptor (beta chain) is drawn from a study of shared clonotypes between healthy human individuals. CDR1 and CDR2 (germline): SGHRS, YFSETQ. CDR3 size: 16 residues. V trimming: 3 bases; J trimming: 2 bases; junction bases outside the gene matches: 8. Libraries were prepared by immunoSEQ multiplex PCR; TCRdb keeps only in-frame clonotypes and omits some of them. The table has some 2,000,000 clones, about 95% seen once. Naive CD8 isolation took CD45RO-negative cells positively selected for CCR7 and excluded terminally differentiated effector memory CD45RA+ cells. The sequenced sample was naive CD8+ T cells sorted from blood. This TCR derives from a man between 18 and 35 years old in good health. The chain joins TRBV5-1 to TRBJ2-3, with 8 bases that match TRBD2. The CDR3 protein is CASSSLTSGPTDTQYF. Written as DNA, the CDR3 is TGCGCCAGCAGCTCACTAACTAGCGGACCCACAGATACGCAGTATTTT.